Below, 7 T cell receptor beta chains from the same sample are listed, as sequenced in a study of blood T cell repertoires in COVID-19. Only in-frame clones appear in the TCRdb table, and some are missing; sequencing was by immunoSEQ multiplex PCR. The table records more than 150,000 clones, approximately 87% of them present only once. The sample taken for sequencing was peripheral blood. Receptor source: a woman in her seventies with acute or convalescent COVID-19.

The chain has TRBV11-2 and TRBJ2-7; 8 bases line up with TRBD2. Germline lookup yields CDR1 SGHAT and CDR2 FQNNGV. This CDR3 spans 16 amino acids. V shed 1 base and J 2 bases; nucleotides not matched to a gene: 7. CDR3 sequence (DNA): TGTGCCAGCAGCTTAGCGGGAGGGAAACCTACCTACGAGCAGTACTTC. Protein sequence: CASSLAGGKPTYEQYF.

This clone was picked up one time. The chain employs TRBV7-2 and TRBJ2-3; D perhaps matches TRBD2 (6 bases). This CDR3 spans 15 amino acids. Germline CDR1 is SGHTA and CDR2 is FQGNSA. V lost 0 bases to trimming and J lost 1 base, with 8 bases between them. CDR3 sequence: CASSLALARTDTQYF. The DNA of the CDR3 is TGTGCCAGCAGCTTAGCCCTAGCGCGCACAGATACGCAGTATTTT.

The V gene is TRBV11-2, the J gene TRBJ1-6; no firm D call. The length of the CDR3 is 16 residues. V was shortened by 4 bases and J by 0 bases, with 10 bases between the two germline ends. Germline CDR1 and CDR2: SGHAT and FQNNGV. The CDR3 sequence: CASSSARSSYNSPLHF. CDR3 bases: TGTGCCAGCAGCTCCGCTAGAAGCTCCTATAATTCACCCCTCCACTTT.

This sequence joins TRBV6-5 and TRBJ2-7; 9 bases are a match to TRBD1. V shed 1 base, J shed 2 bases, and the junction held 3 bases outside the gene matches. Germline assignment: CDR1 MNHEY and CDR2 SVGAGI. This CDR3 has 15 amino acids. This CDR3 is CASSYLGTGPYEQYF. The DNA for the CDR3 is TGTGCCAGCAGTTACTTGGGGACAGGGCCCTACGAGCAGTACTTC.

This sequence joins TRBV4-3 and TRBJ2-5; 7 bases align to TRBD2. The CDR3 extends over 15 amino acids. CDR1 LGHNA and CDR2 YSLEER come from the germline V gene. V shed 2 bases and J 3 bases; nucleotides not matched to a gene: 6. CDR3 nucleotide sequence: TGCGCCAGCAGCCAACTTGGGCTAGCGGAAGAGACCCAGTACTTC. This sequence encodes CASSQLGLAEETQYF.

The CDR3 nucleotides are TGTGCCAGTACCCCACTCGCAGGGTACGACGGCTACACCTTC. This codes for CASTPLAGYDGYTF. The chain joins TRBV19 to TRBJ1-2; D might be TRBD1 (5 bases). From germline, CDR1 is LNHDA and CDR2 SQIVND (reference sequence). Trimming removed 7 bases from V and 8 bases from J, with 20 bases in between. CDR3 length: 14 residues. The variable domain in full, with the rest retrieved from reference TRBV19 and TRBJ1-2, is DGGITQSPKYLFRKEGQNVTLSCEQNLNHDAMYWYRQDPGQGLRLIYYSQIVNDFQKGDIAEGYSVSREKKESFPLTVTSAQKNPTAFYLCASTPLAGYDGYTFGSGTRLTVV.

The chain joins TRBV4-3 to TRBJ2-2; TRBD1 matches at 10 bases. The CDR3 contains 17 residues. Losses at the gene ends were 1 base for V and 6 bases for J; bases not matched to a gene: 8. The germline gives CDR1 LGHNA, CDR2 YSLEER. Written as DNA, the CDR3 is TGCGCCAGCAGCCAAGGATTAAGGGACAGGGGTGCCGGGGAGCTGTTTTTT. Protein sequence: CASSQGLRDRGAGELFF.